These 15 T cell receptor beta chains were all obtained from the same sample, sequenced in a study of OX40 agonist ivuxolimab in advanced cancers. Profiling relied on immunoSEQ multiplex PCR, and the TCRdb table lists in-frame clones only, not all of them. The sample yields 100,000 to 150,000 clones, 93% seen once. Sequenced here: CD4+ or CD8+ T cells sorted from blood, sampled in a trial of the OX40 agonist ivuxolimab. The source of these receptors is an adult with an advanced solid tumor such as melanoma, head and neck, liver or kidney cancer.

The chain is built from TRBV10-3 and TRBJ1-1, with D uncertain. V was cut by 8 bases and J by 1 base, with 11 bases left in between. The length of the CDR3 is 13 residues. Germline V CDR1 and CDR2: ENHRY, SYGVKD. CDR3 in DNA: TGTGCCATCGGTGGCAGTACGAACACTGAAGCTTTCTTT. This translates into CAIGGSTNTEAFF.

This chain connects TRBV9 to TRBJ1-1; 11 nucleotides line up with TRBD1. V shed 3 bases and J 4 bases; nucleotides not matched to a gene: 8. The V gene's germline CDR1 is SGDLS and CDR2 YYNGEE. The CDR3 consists of 16 residues. DNA for the CDR3: TGTGCCAGCAGCGGAGGACAGGGGGCGCGGGCCACTGAAGCTTTCTTT. Its protein product is CASSGGQGARATEAFF.

The chain uses TRBV5-8 and TRBJ1-1, with D uncertain. This CDR3 contains 12 residues. The germline V gene has CDR1 SGHTS and CDR2 YDEGEE. V lost 0 bases and J 4 bases, leaving 4 bases between the germline ends. The CDR3: CASSLALTEAFF. CDR3 sequence (DNA): TGTGCCAGCAGCTTGGCCCTCACTGAAGCTTTCTTT.

A remark on this clone: The sample carries other DNA sequences with the same CDR3. This rearrangement joins TRBV7-2 to TRBJ1-5; 10 bases fit TRBD1. Trimming cost V 4 bases and J 4 bases; bases outside gene matches: 1. Germline V CDR1 and CDR2: SGHTA, FQGNSA. The CDR3 covers 14 residues. This CDR3 reads CASSWGQGNQPQHF. The CDR3 region has the DNA TGTGCCAGCAGCTGGGGACAGGGGAATCAGCCCCAGCATTTT.

This CDR3 is CASSFAPRTEAFF. The CDR3 bases are TGTGCCAGCAGCTTTGCGCCTCGCACTGAAGCTTTCTTT. V usage is TRBV7-2 and J usage is TRBJ1-1; D is uncertain. Trimming removed 3 bases from V and 4 bases from J, with 9 bases in between. Germline V gene data show CDR1 as SGHTA and CDR2 as FQGNSA. This CDR3 region has 13 residues.

The chain recombines TRBV6-6 with TRBJ2-7, with D hard to call. There are 14 residues in the CDR3. Germline CDR1 and CDR2: MNHNY and SVGAGI (reference sequence). Trimming took 4 bases from V and 2 from J, leaving 12 bases between them. DNA for the CDR3: TGTGCCAGCAGTTCTTCCCGATGGGCCTACGAGCAGTACTTC. Its protein product is CASSSSRWAYEQYF.

The chain is built from TRBV27 and TRBJ2-7, with 10 bases identical to TRBD1. Germline V CDR1 and CDR2: MNHEY, SMNVEV (reference sequence). V gave up 2 bases and J gave up 6 bases; unmatched junction bases: 4. The CDR3 extends over 14 amino acids. CDR3 nucleotides: TGTGCCAGCAGTTTACGGACAGGGGGGCCCGAGCAGTACTTC. It yields the protein CASSLRTGGPEQYF.

Written as DNA, the CDR3 is TGCGCCAGCAGAAGGGCGAACACTGAAGCTTTCTTT. This codes for CASRRANTEAFF. The chain has TRBV5-1 and TRBJ1-1; D remains ambiguous. Trimming stripped 5 bases from V and 1 base from J, with 6 bases between. Germline values: CDR1 SGHRS, CDR2 YFSETQ. This CDR3 spans 12 amino acids.

This clone came up once. V usage is TRBV11-1 and J usage is TRBJ2-7; D remains ambiguous. From germline, CDR1 is SGHAT and CDR2 FQDESV (reference sequence). There are 13 residues in the CDR3. Trimming shortened V by 1 base and J by 7 bases, and 11 bases separated the two germline ends. Here the CDR3 DNA reads TGTGCCAGCAGCTTAGGGGGATCGCGGGAGCAGTACTTC. Its translation: CASSLGGSREQYF.

The chain carries TRBV10-2 and TRBJ2-1; TRBD1 is a possible D gene (6 bases). The length of the CDR3 is 16 residues. V lost 4 bases to trimming and J lost 0 bases, with 13 bases between them. Germline CDR1 and CDR2: WSHSY and SAAADI. CDR3 amino acids: CASSGGQMSSYNEQFF. The CDR3 DNA reads TGCGCCAGCAGTGGGGGGCAGATGAGCTCCTACAATGAGCAGTTCTTC.

The chain has TRBV18 and TRBJ1-3; 7 nucleotides agree with TRBD1. The V gene end was trimmed by 5 bases and the J gene end by 4 bases; junction bases not matched to a gene: 2. Germline values: CDR1 KGHSH, CDR2 LQKENI. This CDR3 region has 13 residues. CDR3 loop: CASSSDRGNTIYF. Written as DNA, the CDR3 is TGTGCCAGCTCATCGGACAGGGGAAACACCATATATTTT.

This chain uses TRBV30 with TRBJ1-2; no clear D. This CDR3 contains 16 residues. Germline V lookup: CDR1 GTSNPN, CDR2 SVGIG (reference sequence). With 5 bases removed from V and 6 bases from J, the gap between germline ends came to 25 bases. The CDR3 loop is CAWESYSTLDLDGYTF. The CDR3 DNA reads TGTGCCTGGGAGAGTTACAGTACCTTGGACTTAGATGGCTACACCTTC. The whole variable domain, filled in from reference TRBV30 and TRBJ1-2, reads SQTIHQWPATLVQPVGSPLSLECTVEGTSNPNLYWYRQAAGRGLQLLFYSVGIGQISSEVPQNLSASRPQDRQFILSSKKLLLSDSGFYLCAWESYSTLDLDGYTFGSGTRLTVV.

The chain uses TRBV7-2 and TRBJ1-6; TRBD1 aligns across 7 bases. The CDR3 extends over 19 amino acids. The germline V gene has CDR1 SGHTA and CDR2 FQGNSA. V was clipped by 5 bases and J by 9 bases; unmatched bases: 22. CDR3 DNA: TGTGCCAGCAGCCACCCCCCCCGGGACAGTGTATCTCGATTTTCACCCCTCCACTTT. It is translated as CASSHPPRDSVSRFSPLHF.

The chain links TRBV6-6 to TRBJ1-1, with unresolved D. V lost 5 bases and J lost 5, with 12 bases in between. Germline CDR1 MNHNY, CDR2 SVGAGI (reference sequence). The CDR3 runs to 13 residues. CDR3 residues: CASSITWETEAFF. The CDR3 bases are TGTGCCAGCAGTATTACCTGGGAAACTGAAGCTTTCTTT.

The J gene is TRBJ1-5, the V gene TRBV15; D call uncertain. The CDR3 has 15 residues. Trimming left V 0 bases short and J 2 bases short, with 8 bases between. The germline CDR1 and CDR2 sequences are LNHNV and YYDKDF (reference sequence). The CDR3 DNA sequence: TGTGCCACCAGCAGAGATCAGGCTGGCAATCAGCCCCAGCATTTT. Amino acid sequence: CATSRDQAGNQPQHF.